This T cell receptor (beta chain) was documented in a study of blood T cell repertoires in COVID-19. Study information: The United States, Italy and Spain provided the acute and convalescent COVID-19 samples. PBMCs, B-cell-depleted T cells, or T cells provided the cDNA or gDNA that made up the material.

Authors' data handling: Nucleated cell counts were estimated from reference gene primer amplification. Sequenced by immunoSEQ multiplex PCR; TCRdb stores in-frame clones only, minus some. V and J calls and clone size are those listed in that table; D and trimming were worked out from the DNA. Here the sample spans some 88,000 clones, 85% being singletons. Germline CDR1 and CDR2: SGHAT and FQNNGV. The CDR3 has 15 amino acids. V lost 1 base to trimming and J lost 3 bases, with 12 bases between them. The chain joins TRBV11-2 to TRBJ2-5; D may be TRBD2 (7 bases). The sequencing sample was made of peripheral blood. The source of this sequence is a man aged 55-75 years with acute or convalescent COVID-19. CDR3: CASSLAGGGEETQYF. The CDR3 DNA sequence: TGTGCCAGCAGCTTAGCGGGGGGCGGGGAAGAGACCCAGTACTTC.